This TCR beta chain was sequenced in a study of CD8+ T cells in alopecia areata. Points from the study as a whole: Sequencing of scalp samples also captures resident alphabeta T cells of normal skin. Normal scalp showed lower clonality than lesional scalp, especially alopecia totalis/universalis.

RNA extraction was followed by reverse transcription into cDNA, which acted as the sequencing template. Produced via immunoSEQ multiplex PCR; TCRdb's table is partial and in-frame only. The data show about 37,000 clones, more than 50% seen once. Remarks on this clone: Its cognate antigen is unknown.

The germline V gene encodes CDR1 KGHSH and CDR2 LQKENI. The CDR3 runs 14 residues. V was shortened by 6 bases and J by 5 bases, with 17 bases between the two germline ends. In a group of about five patients, CD4+ cells were sorted into CD25+CD127- cells. Alopecia areata patients had lesional scalp punch biopsies and peripheral blood taken from them. Sequences were obtained from CD4+ Tregs sorted from blood. The sequence derives from a human donor with alopecia areata. This chain joins TRBV18 and TRBJ2-7, with a weak D call TRBD2 (6 bases). The CDR3 DNA is TGTGCCAGCTCCCGCAGGGAGGCAGGGAACGAGCAGTACTTC. Amino acids: CASSRREAGNEQYF.